This passage covers 9 T cell receptor delta chains from one sample sequenced in a study of γδ T cells in repeated Plasmodium falciparum infection. TCRdb fed the multiplex PCR reads to CATT. The sample has about 51,000 delta-chain clones; more than 1.5% are singletons. Bulk repertoires came from Vgamma9/Vdelta2+ or Vdelta2-negative gammadelta T cells flow-sorted from PBMC. Sequenced: gamma-delta T cells from blood. The receptor set was obtained from a pool of human donors (malaria-infected and uninfected, not separated).

Details on this clone: This DNA translates differently at residue 11 from the TCRdb protein, which is that of a much larger clone; a read error is likely, and the protein shown is the DNA's own translation. The rearrangement joins TRDV1 to TRDJ1; 10 nucleotides match TRDD3. This CDR3 has 25 residues. CDR1 and CDR2 from the germline V gene are TSWWSYY and QGS. Here the CDR3 DNA reads TGTGCTCTTGGAGAACGGACTTCCTACTTTCGGGGGATACGAAGGCATGTGGGGCGGACCGATAAACTCATCTTT. Translated, it gives CALGERTSYFRGIRRHVGRTDKLIF.

Only a few counts were recorded for this clone. TCRdb's protein, taken from a much larger clone, differs from this DNA's translation at residue 17, likely owing to a read error; the protein displayed comes from the DNA. The V and J genes are TRDV1 and TRDJ1; the match to TRDD3 covers 13 bases. Since TCRdb gives no J gene, matching the DNA to germline was used here to assign it. V lost 0 bases to trimming and J lost 1 base; unmatched junction nucleotides: 20. The CDR3 totals 23 residues. Germline V CDR1 and CDR2: TSWWSYY, QGS. The DNA for the CDR3 is TGTGCTCTTGGGGAACTTACTTACTGGGGGATACGGACCTCCTCTAAGGGCACCGATAAACTCATCTTT. This gives the protein CALGELTYWGIRTSSKGTDKLIF.

This clone came up a few times. A read error is the likely source, as a far larger clone sits one nucleotide away. Within the sample, other DNA sequences also encode this same CDR3. The CDR3 nucleotides read TGTGCTTATAGGAGCATAGAACTATTCCCCCTATTACTGGGGGCCAAACCTGGAGGTAAACTCATCTTT. Protein sequence: CAYRSIELFPLLLGAKPGGKLIF. The rearrangement links TRAV38-2/DV8 to TRDJ1; 8 bases match TRDD3. Germline matching of the DNA provided the J gene here, since TCRdb leaves it blank. The V gene end was trimmed by 1 base and the J gene end by 7 bases; junction bases not matched to a gene: 33. The germline V gene encodes CDR1 TSESDYY and CDR2 QEAYKQQN. The CDR3 spans 23 residues.

This clone was detected many times. This DNA translates differently at residue 7 from the TCRdb protein, which is that of a much larger clone; a read error is likely, and the protein shown is the DNA's own translation. This sample also contains other DNA sequences that code for the same CDR3. V and J are TRDV2 and TRDJ1; D gene unclear. Matching the DNA to germline supplied the J gene, which TCRdb does not give. CDR3 length: 13 amino acids. Trimming took off 3 bases at V and 5 bases at J, with 12 bases between the two ends. The V gene's germline CDR1 is GEAIGNYY and CDR2 EKD. The chain's CDR3 is CACDQMRKDKLIF. The CDR3 bases are TGTGCCTGTGACCAGATGAGGAAAGATAAACTCATCTTT.

This clone has only a few counts. The amino acid sequence in TCRdb belongs to a much larger clone and departs from this DNA's translation at residue 6, likely a sequencing read error; the sequence shown is translated from the DNA. The chain links TRDV1 to TRDJ1; 13 nucleotides match TRDD3. Matching the DNA to germline supplied the J gene, which TCRdb does not give. V trimming: 1 base; J trimming: 3 bases; junction bases outside the gene matches: 29. The germline V gene has CDR1 TSWWSYY and CDR2 QGS. The CDR3 extends over 25 amino acids. The CDR3 DNA is TGTGCTCTTGGGGAACCAAGCTACTTTTGGCGGTCTCCATATACTGGGGGATACGCGGCCGATAAACTCATCTTT. Amino acids: CALGEPSYFWRSPYTGGYAADKLIF.

This clone was found a few times. The CDR3 DNA is TGTGCTCTTGGGGATCCTCTCCGCTTCCTAACATCTATGAATGAGGGGATTCATAACCTTATCTTT. It encodes CALGDPLRFLTSMNEGIHNLIF. V gene TRDV1 combines with J gene TRDJ1, with a tentative D call TRDD2 (7 bases). Germline V gene data show CDR1 as TSWWSYY and CDR2 as QGS. The V and J ends lost 3 bases and 14 bases respectively, with 46 bases between them. CDR3 length: 22 residues.

Note on this clone: TCRdb shows a much larger clone's protein in place of this DNA's translation, and the two differ at residue 6, likely through a read error; the protein shown is translated from the DNA. The V gene is TRDV2, the J gene TRDJ1, with a weak D call TRDD3 (6 bases). TCRdb does not report a J gene; here it was assigned by matching the DNA to germline references. The length of the CDR3 is 17 residues. The germline V gene encodes CDR1 GEAIGNYY and CDR2 EKD. Trimming stripped 0 bases from V and 2 bases from J, with 18 bases between. The CDR3 bases are TGTGCCTGTGACACCGGGGGGGAGGCCCCGAGAACCGATAAACTCATCTTT. This gives the protein CACDTGGEAPRTDKLIF.

A word on this clone: A far larger clone differs by one base, so this is likely a read error. Other nucleotide sequences in the sample specify the same CDR3. This chain connects TRDV2 to TRDJ1; D perhaps matches TRDD3 (6 bases). TCRdb records no J gene; here it was assigned by comparing the DNA to germline. Trimming removed 3 bases from V and 4 bases from J, with 17 bases in between. CDR3 length: 15 residues. The germline CDR1 and CDR2 sequences are GEAIGNYY and EKD. CDR3 nucleotides: TGTGCCTGTGACCCCCTGGGGAGCGGCCGCGATAAACTCATCTTT. This sequence encodes CACDPLGSGRDKLIF.

A word on this clone: A read error is the likely source, as a far larger clone sits one nucleotide away. Other DNA sequences from this sample encode an identical CDR3 as well. The CDR3 nucleotides read TGTGCCTGTGACACCGTAAGGCTGGGGGGGAACCCGGGGACCGATAAACTCATCTTT. It is translated as CACDTVRLGGNPGTDKLIF. This chain uses TRDV2 with TRDJ1; TRDD3 matches at 7 bases. Since TCRdb gives no J gene, matching the DNA to germline was used here to assign it. J was trimmed by 2 bases and V by 0 bases; bases with no gene match: 17. Germline CDR1 GEAIGNYY, CDR2 EKD. This CDR3 comprises 19 residues.